A single sample gave rise to the 5 T cell receptor beta chains below, sequenced in a study of cytomegalovirus exposure and HLA in healthy donors. The primer mix had 60 Vbeta and 13 Jbeta primers. Clones were read by immunoSEQ multiplex PCR, and TCRdb kept only the in-frame ones, dropping some. The sample includes 150,000 to 170,000 clones, under 80% of them seen just once. Sequenced sample: PBMCs. These receptors were collected from a man between 25 and 39 years old in good health and CMV-seronegative.

J is TRBJ1-4 and V is TRBV4-2, with TRBD1 identical over 7 bases. Trimming at V came to 3 bases and at J to 3 bases, leaving 4 bases not matched to a gene. CDR3 length: 15 amino acids. The germline gives CDR1 LGHNA, CDR2 YNFKEQ. The CDR3 DNA is TGTGCCAGCAGCCAGGGGGACAGCTCTAATGAAAAACTGTTTTTT. Encoded protein: CASSQGDSSNEKLFF.

This clone was counted between two and nine times. This sequence joins TRBV11-2 and TRBJ1-2; tentative D call: TRBD1 (5 bases). Germline V CDR1 and CDR2: SGHAT, FQNNGV. The CDR3 is 13 residues long. Trimming took off 1 base at V and 6 bases at J, with 9 bases between the two ends. Here the CDR3 DNA reads TGTGCCAGCAGCTTAGGGACATCAAATGGCTACACCTTC. Encoded protein: CASSLGTSNGYTF.

The V and J genes are TRBV5-1 and TRBJ2-7; a weak D match, TRBD2 (5 bases). The V end was cut by 1 base, the J end by 3 bases, with 11 bases between. This CDR3 spans 14 amino acids. Germline CDR1 SGHRS, CDR2 YFSETQ. CDR3 amino acids: CASSLRGANYEQYF. The CDR3 DNA reads as TGCGCCAGCAGCTTGCGGGGTGCGAACTACGAGCAGTACTTC.

The chain carries TRBV28 and TRBJ2-5; a weak D match, TRBD1 (5 bases). CDR1 MDHEN and CDR2 SYDVKM come from the germline V gene. Trimming took off 6 bases at V and 4 bases at J, with 18 bases between the two ends. The CDR3 is made up of 15 amino acids. DNA of the CDR3: TGTGCCAGCAGCTCCCCCGGATCAGGGCGAGAGACCCAGTACTTC. It specifies CASSSPGSGRETQYF.

The chain carries TRBV2 and TRBJ1-1, with D possibly being TRBD1 (6 bases). Looked up from germline, CDR1 is SNHLY and CDR2 is FYNNEI. The length of the CDR3 is 14 residues. V was clipped by 4 bases and J by 5 bases, with 14 bases between them. CDR3 sequence (DNA): TGTGCCAGCAGTGCAGGGGCGAGGGTAACTGAAGCTTTCTTT. Amino acid sequence: CASSAGARVTEAFF.